One and the same sample provided the 5 T cell receptor beta chains below, sequenced in a study of shared clonotypes between healthy human individuals. Using immunoSEQ multiplex PCR, the repertoire was profiled, and TCRdb retains in-frame clones only, with some absent. The table lists around 700,000 clones, roughly 70% of them singletons, with over 1.5% in the top ten. The sequencing sample was made of memory CD4+ T cells sorted from blood. As to subset: CD45RA-negative fraction. Receptors were obtained from a woman aged 25 to 45 in good health.

The genes are TRBV2 and TRBJ1-2; D is possibly TRBD1 (6 bases). The CDR3 is 15 residues long. With 3 bases removed from V and 7 bases from J, the gap between germline ends came to 18 bases. Germline V lookup: CDR1 SNHLY, CDR2 FYNNEI. CDR3: CASSEELQGRGGYTF. DNA for the CDR3: TGTGCCAGCAGTGAGGAATTACAGGGTCGGGGTGGCTACACCTTC. Together with reference TRBV2 and TRBJ1-2, the CDR3 gives the full variable domain: EPEVTQTPSHQVTQMGQEVILRCVPISNHLYFYWYRQILGQKVEFLVSFYNNEISEKSEIFDDQFSVERPDGSNFTLKIRSTKLEDSAMYFCASSEELQGRGGYTFGSGTRLTVV.

The genes are TRBV7-9 and TRBJ2-1, with 9 bases aligning to TRBD2. The CDR3 contains 16 residues. Germline lookup yields CDR1 SEHNR and CDR2 FQNEAQ (reference sequence). V shed 1 base and J 3 bases; nucleotides not matched to a gene: 4. The CDR3 DNA sequence: TGTGCCAGCAGCTTAGGTGGCGGGAGGGACTACAATGAGCAGTTCTTC. It yields the protein CASSLGGGRDYNEQFF.

The CDR3 nucleotides read TGTGCCAGCAGCTCCAGTAGCGTGGGGAGGGATGGCTACACCTTC. Residues: CASSSSSVGRDGYTF. The genes are TRBV9 and TRBJ1-2, with no clear D. The CDR3 runs to 15 residues. The ends were cut back, 4 bases at V and 6 bases at J, with 19 bases in the middle. In germline, CDR1 is SGDLS, CDR2 YYNGEE.

The rearrangement joins TRBV7-3 to TRBJ2-7; 9 bases line up with TRBD1. With V trimmed by 1 base and J by 5 bases, 9 bases remained unmatched. CDR3 length: 16 amino acids. Germline loops: CDR1 SGHTA, CDR2 FQGTGA. DNA for the CDR3: TGTGCCAGCAGCTTAATATTCGGGACAGGGTGCCACGAGCAGTACTTC. Translating it yields CASSLIFGTGCHEQYF.

This chain's CDR3 is CASSPRTGAGYTF. CDR3 bases: TGTGCCAGCAGCCCAAGGACAGGGGCTGGCTACACCTTC. The chain carries TRBV7-2 and TRBJ1-2; 9 bases agree with TRBD1. The germline gives CDR1 SGHTA, CDR2 FQGNSA. With V trimmed by 5 bases and J by 7 bases, 5 bases remained unmatched. CDR3 size: 13 residues.